The clone carrying this T cell receptor (beta chain) appeared a few times. The CDR3 runs to 17 residues. The germline V gene encodes CDR1 MNHNS and CDR2 SASEGT. Trimming took 7 bases from V and 2 from J; bases not matched to a gene: 12. PCR was performed a second time for about 7 to 11 cycles using a sample-barcoded 5' primer and a J-beta primer mix. TCRdb re-called the 5' RACE reads through MiXCR, storing one row per CDR3 protein. The repertoire holds just under 550,000 distinct CDR3 sequences, with 24% as singletons. The sample belongs to a study of blood T cells in healthy people across ages. This sample was also put to use in a study of T cells of mothers and their children.

This clonotype was sampled from a boy aged 5-17 years in good health. The chain couples TRBV6-1 to TRBJ2-1; TRBD2 matches 9 bases. The sample comprised blood. As DNA, the CDR3 is TGTGCCAGCAAGACCGACCGACTAGCGGCGACCTACAATGAGCAGTTCTTC. This gives the protein CASKTDRLAATYNEQFF.